This T cell receptor (beta chain) was sequenced in a study of early T cells in non-severe SARS-CoV-2 infection (TCRdb year 2021). At the level of the whole study: Because TCR sequencing relied on bulk RNA taken from unsorted whole blood, pairing of alpha and beta chains was not possible. The study at large found these results: VDJdb matching was skewed toward anti-spike CD8 responses and likely underestimated virus-specific expansions, missing private and CD4 specificities.

Preparation of the library involved 5' RACE. Sequencer: NextSeq 500. To correct for sequencing error and PCR bias, the TCR library protocol tagged individual cDNA molecules with unique molecular identifiers. Sequencing covered both TCR alpha and beta chains, and within each sample the abundances of alpha and beta sequences were tightly co-correlated. The original pipeline was this. Decombinator V4 was used to annotate TCR sequences for V gene, J gene and CDR3. TCRs were defined as expanded if a significant change between any two time points was detected under a Poisson model with p below 0.0001. Abundances of TCRs were expressed as counts per million after normalisation to the total number of TCRs sequenced in each sample. TRAV1-2 paired with TRAJ12, TRAJ20 or TRAJ33 defined MAIT TCRs, while TRAV10 paired with TRAJ18 defined iNKT TCRs. VDJdb, accessed on 1 November 2021, was searched for TCRs annotated for CMV, EBV and SARS-CoV-2, and TCRs annotated for more than one antigen were excluded. The public reads were run again by TCRdb, first through fastp at Q25 and then through MiXCR, and only productive beta chains were kept. All rows with the same CDR3 protein become a single entry with the most common DNA and genes. TCRdb's processing, not the authors' own work, is the source of the V and J calls. This sample has some 100,000 distinct CDR3 sequences in its table, and about 15% of those were observed once. 0.5% to 0.75% of the sample lies in the top ten.

In this sample, this clonotype turned up many times. Its cognate antigen has yet to be identified. Per-base qualities were not stored, and no clone one base away is much larger. CDR1 KGHSH and CDR2 LQKENI are derived from the germline V gene. Including cysteine and phenylalanine, the CDR3 has 16 amino acids. Left in the record is the CDR3 DNA by itself, 48 bases read in frame from the first base. The junction shows trimming of 6 bases on V and 3 bases on J, plus 20 bases between the germline ends. This was a case-control study nested in a cohort of healthcare workers in London, UK, who had nasopharyngeal swab PCR tests and blood samples taken every week. Healthcare workers were enrolled in the week of the UK lockdown, from 23 to 31 March 2020, and were followed every week for up to about 15 weeks.

Source material: whole blood. The rearrangement combines TRBV18 with TRBJ2-5; the D gene is perhaps TRBD2, from 5 matching bases. The sequence was collected from an adult who was a healthcare worker with PCR-confirmed SARS-CoV-2 infection or an uninfected control (not recorded which). CDR3 protein: CASSRTPGLVEETQYF. The bases are TGTGCCAGCTCTCGGACTCCCGGACTGGTGGAAGAGACCCAGTACTTC.